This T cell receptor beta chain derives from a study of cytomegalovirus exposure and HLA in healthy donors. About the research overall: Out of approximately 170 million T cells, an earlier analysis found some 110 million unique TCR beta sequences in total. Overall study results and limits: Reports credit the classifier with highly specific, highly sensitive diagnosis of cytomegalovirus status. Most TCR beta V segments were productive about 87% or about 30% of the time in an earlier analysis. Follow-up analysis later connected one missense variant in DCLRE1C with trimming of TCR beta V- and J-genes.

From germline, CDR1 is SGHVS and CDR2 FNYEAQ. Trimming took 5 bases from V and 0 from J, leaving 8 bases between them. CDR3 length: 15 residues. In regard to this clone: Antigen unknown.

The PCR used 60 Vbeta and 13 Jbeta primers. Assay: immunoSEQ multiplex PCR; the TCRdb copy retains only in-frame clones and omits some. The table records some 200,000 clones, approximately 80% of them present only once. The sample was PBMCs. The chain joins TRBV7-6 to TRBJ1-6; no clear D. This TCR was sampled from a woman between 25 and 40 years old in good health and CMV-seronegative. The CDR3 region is CASSPVYSYNSPLHF. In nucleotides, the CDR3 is TGTGCCAGCAGCCCCGTCTACTCCTATAATTCACCCCTCCACTTT.